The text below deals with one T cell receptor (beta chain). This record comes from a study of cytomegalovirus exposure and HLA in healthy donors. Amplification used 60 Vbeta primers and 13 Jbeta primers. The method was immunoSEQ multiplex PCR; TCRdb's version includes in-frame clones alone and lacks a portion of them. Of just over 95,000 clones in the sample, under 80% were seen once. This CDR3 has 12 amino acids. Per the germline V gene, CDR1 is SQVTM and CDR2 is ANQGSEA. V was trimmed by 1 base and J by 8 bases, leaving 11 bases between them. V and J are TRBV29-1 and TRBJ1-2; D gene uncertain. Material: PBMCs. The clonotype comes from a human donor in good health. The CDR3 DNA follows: TGCAGCGTTGAAGCCTCGGGTCGCGGCTACACCTTC. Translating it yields CSVEASGRGYTF. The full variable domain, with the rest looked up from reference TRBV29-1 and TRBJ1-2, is SAVISQKPSRDICQRGTSLTIQCQVDSQVTMMFWYRQQPGQSLTLIATANQGSEATYESGFVIDKFPISRPNLTFSTLTVSNMSPEDSSIYLCSVEASGRGYTFGSGTRLTVV.